This T cell receptor beta chain emerged from a study of cytomegalovirus exposure and HLA in healthy donors. Clones were sequenced by immunoSEQ multiplex PCR, and TCRdb holds only the in-frame ones, with some missing. The sample comprises some 70,000 clones, roughly 96% of which are singletons, and around 2.4% rests with the top ten. These donors were members of the approximately 110-subject validation cohort, a group separate from the roughly 670-subject first cohort. V lost 3 bases and J lost 5; bases outside the gene matches: 5. The CDR3 runs to 15 residues. CDR1 and CDR2 (germline): MNHGY, SVAAGI.

The genes are TRBV6-9 and TRBJ1-1, with 11 bases lining up with TRBD1. Sequencing was done on a sample of PBMCs. The source of this sequence is a man between 18 and 29 years old in good health and CMV-seronegative. The CDR3 DNA sequence: TGTGCCAGCAGTTACCGGACAGGGGGCGGGACTGAAGCTTTCTTT. As protein: CASSYRTGGGTEAFF.